This TCR beta chain was documented in a study of beta chain features in type 1 diabetes. Of the isolated RNA, all was reverse transcribed, and so the sequenced material was expressed TCRB transcripts. Sequenced by immunoSEQ multiplex PCR; TCRdb stores in-frame clones only, minus some. In the table there are a few hundred thousand clones, 9.6% of which are singletons. This clone was counted between two and nine times. Antigen specificity is unknown. Donors contributed one heparinised blood draw apiece, averaging about 116 mL. The CDR3 spans 14 residues. The germline CDR1 and CDR2 sequences are SGHRS and YFSETQ. Trimming removed 3 bases at V and 4 bases at J, with 13 bases between. General study points: A greater similarity of naive, central memory and Treg TCRB repertoires was seen among patients than among healthy donors.

The chain carries TRBV5-1 and TRBJ2-5; D perhaps matches TRBD2 (6 bases). Sequencing was carried out using naive CD4+ T cells from blood. The receptor's source is a woman aged 18-29 years in good health. The CDR3 DNA is TGCGCCAGCAGCTCATCGGGACTCGGAGAGACCCAGTACTTC. Residues: CASSSSGLGETQYF.